The T cell receptor (beta chain) described here comes from a study of blood T cells in healthy people across ages. Next came a second PCR, run for about 6 to 12 cycles, which used a sample-barcoded 5' primer along with a J-beta primer mix. No fewer than 3 million CDR3-containing paired-end reads came from each sample. TCRdb fed the 5' RACE reads into MiXCR, producing one record per CDR3 protein. This table holds 1.5 million to 2 million distinct CDR3 sequences, about 39% found once. Findings and caveats of the study: Any conclusive comparison of naive versus antigen-experienced cells was prevented by using unsorted PBMCs. In long-lived donors, naive CD4+ cell counts and diversity exceeded those of aged donors.

Germline-derived CDR1 and CDR2 are SGHRS and YFSETQ. CDR3 size: 15 residues. The junction had 6 bases not matched to a gene; V was cut back by 2 bases and J by 5 bases. Isolated PBMCs totaled at least 6 million in each sample. In the case of this clonotype: The antigen remains unidentified.

V usage is TRBV5-1 and J usage is TRBJ2-1, with 8 positions matching TRBD2. The sequence came from a human donor in good health. The sequenced material came from blood. CDR3 nucleotide sequence: TGCGCCAGCAGCTTCCGTGCAGCGGGGGACAATGAGCAGTTCTTC. As protein: CASSFRAAGDNEQFF. The full variable domain, with the rest looked up from reference TRBV5-1 and TRBJ2-1, is KAGVTQTPRYLIKTRGQQVTLSCSPISGHRSVSWYQQTPGQGLQFLFEYFSETQRNKGNFPGRFSGRQFSNSRSEMNVSTLELGDSALYLCASSFRAAGDNEQFFGPGTRLTVL.